These 30 T cell receptor beta chains were all obtained from the same sample, sequenced in a study of shared clonotypes between healthy human individuals. TCRdb's copy holds only in-frame clones and misses some; the assay was immunoSEQ multiplex PCR. The sample carries approximately 1,500,000 clones, approximately 96% recorded once. Sequencing was performed on naive CD4+ T cells sorted from blood. Subset reported: CD45RA+ positively selected. The source is a man aged 25-45 years in good health.

V and J are TRBV5-1 and TRBJ2-5; no firm D call. Deletions cut 7 bases from V and 5 bases from J, with 15 bases between. This CDR3 spans 13 amino acids. CDR1 SGHRS and CDR2 YFSETQ come from the germline V gene. CDR3 loop: CASAGDSAETQYF. The CDR3 DNA sequence: TGCGCCAGCGCAGGTGATAGTGCGGAGACCCAGTACTTC.

This chain uses TRBV6-9 with TRBJ1-4; D is uncertain. V lost 6 bases and J 3 bases, leaving 23 bases between the germline ends. The CDR3 totals 18 residues. CDR1 is MNHGY, CDR2 SVAAGI, per germline. The CDR3 loop reads CASSPNNGWTEPNEKLFF. The CDR3 nucleotides are TGTGCCAGCAGCCCTAATAATGGATGGACTGAACCTAATGAAAAACTGTTTTTT.

The V and J genes are TRBV15 and TRBJ2-1; 11 positions agree with TRBD2. The CDR3 totals 18 residues. Germline lookup yields CDR1 LNHNV and CDR2 YYDKDF (reference sequence). After removal of 2 bases from V and 1 base from J, the junction contained 7 bases not matched to a gene. CDR3 bases: TGTGCCACCAGCAGACAAAACCTAGCGGGAGGTTCCTACAATGAGCAGTTCTTC. Residues: CATSRQNLAGGSYNEQFF. Variable domain in full (rest from reference TRBV15 and TRBJ2-1): DAMVIQNPRYQVTQFGKPVTLSCSQTLNHNVMYWYQQKSSQAPKLLFHYYDKDFNNEADTPDNFQSRRPNTSFCFLDIRSPGLGDTAMYLCATSRQNLAGGSYNEQFFGPGTRLTVL.

The chain joins TRBV10-2 to TRBJ1-1; 8 bases fit TRBD1. The germline gives CDR1 WSHSY, CDR2 SAAADI. The CDR3 extends over 15 amino acids. J gave up 1 base and V 3 bases, and 4 bases lay outside the gene matches. The CDR3 region has the DNA TGCGCCAGCAGTGACACGGGACAGGCGAACACTGAAGCTTTCTTT. Protein sequence: CASSDTGQANTEAFF.

V gene TRBV18 combines with J gene TRBJ2-5, with D possibly being TRBD1 or TRBD2 (5 bases each). Trimming removed 5 bases at V and 2 bases at J, with 15 bases between. This CDR3 has 15 residues. Germline V lookup: CDR1 KGHSH, CDR2 LQKENI. The CDR3 protein is CASSASGTRQETQYF. CDR3 in DNA: TGTGCCAGCTCAGCTTCCGGGACGAGGCAAGAGACCCAGTACTTC. The full variable domain, rest sourced from reference TRBV18 and TRBJ2-5, is NAGVMQNPRHLVRRRGQEARLRCSPMKGHSHVYWYRQLPEEGLKFMVYLQKENIIDESGMPKERFSAEFPKEGPSILRIQQVVRGDSAAYFCASSASGTRQETQYFGPGTRLLVL.

V and J are TRBV5-4 and TRBJ2-1, with a weak D call TRBD2 (6 bases). In germline, CDR1 is SGHNT, CDR2 YYREEE (reference sequence). The CDR3 consists of 15 residues. Deletions cut 4 bases from V and 0 bases from J, with 11 bases between. The CDR3: CASSPTRSSYNEQFF. CDR3 nucleotides: TGTGCCAGCAGCCCGACTAGGAGCTCCTACAATGAGCAGTTCTTC.

The genes are TRBV29-1 and TRBJ2-3, with TRBD2 identical over 15 bases. V lost 4 bases to trimming and J lost 10 bases; unmatched junction nucleotides: 6. Germline CDR1 SQVTM, CDR2 ANQGSEA. CDR3 length: 14 residues. As DNA, the CDR3 is TGCAGCGTTGCCGGGACTAGCGGGAGGATAGCGCAGTATTTT. Translation gives CSVAGTSGRIAQYF.

On this clone itself: Other DNA sequences within the sample encode an identical CDR3. The chain uses TRBV18 and TRBJ2-6, with D unclear. Trimming pared 2 bases from V and 2 bases from J, leaving 4 bases between. The length of the CDR3 is 14 residues. CDR1 is KGHSH and CDR2 is LQKENI in the germline V gene. CDR3 sequence: CASSPNPGANVLTF. The CDR3, as DNA: TGTGCCAGCTCACCAAATCCTGGGGCCAACGTCCTGACTTTC.

The chain recombines TRBV7-3 with TRBJ2-1; D is unresolved. Germline V lookup: CDR1 SGHTA, CDR2 FQGTGA. V gave up 2 bases and J gave up 2 bases, with 10 bases separating them. This CDR3 has 15 amino acids. The CDR3 nucleotides are TGTGCCAGCAGCTTAGGACCTCCGACCTACAATGAGCAGTTCTTC. It encodes CASSLGPPTYNEQFF.

V usage is TRBV12-2 and J usage is TRBJ2-3; the table names TRBD2, a call not compared with the DNA. TRBV12-2 is recorded as a pseudogene. This CDR3 has 16 residues. The CDR3 DNA sequence: TGTGCAAGTCGCTTACGGGGGGCGTCGAATGCTGATACGCAGTATTTT. Protein product: CASRLRGASNADTQYF.

The V gene is TRBV5-1, the J gene TRBJ1-4, with D uncertain. V was trimmed by 0 bases and J by 10 bases, leaving 13 bases between them. The germline CDR1 and CDR2 sequences are SGHRS and YFSETQ. The CDR3 loop spans 14 amino acids. CDR3 amino acids: CASSLGRGGGKLFF. In DNA form, the CDR3 reads TGCGCCAGCAGCTTGGGGCGGGGAGGAGGAAAACTGTTTTTT.

This chain joins TRBV10-3 and TRBJ1-1; 7 bases match TRBD1. CDR3 size: 16 residues. Trimming took 3 bases from V and 3 from J; bases not matched to a gene: 10. CDR1 is ENHRY, CDR2 SYGVKD, per germline. The CDR3 protein is CAISDWERQGDTEAFF. In nucleotides, the CDR3 is TGTGCCATCAGTGACTGGGAGCGGCAGGGGGACACTGAAGCTTTCTTT.

This chain joins TRBV9 and TRBJ1-1, with D unresolved. Germline CDR1 and CDR2: SGDLS and YYNGEE. V was trimmed by 0 bases and J by 1 base, leaving 10 bases between them. CDR3 length: 15 residues. The CDR3 region has the DNA TGTGCCAGCAGCGTAGGAAGATCGAAGAACACTGAAGCTTTCTTT. It codes for CASSVGRSKNTEAFF.

V gene TRBV2 combines with J gene TRBJ2-3, with unresolved D. The V end lost 1 base, the J end lost 3 bases, and 11 bases lay between the germline ends. Germline lookup yields CDR1 SNHLY and CDR2 FYNNEI. CDR3 size: 15 residues. CDR3 sequence: CASSEESIKTDTQYF. The CDR3 bases are TGTGCCAGCAGTGAAGAGTCAATCAAGACAGATACGCAGTATTTT.

The chain carries TRBV4-1 and TRBJ2-5; 16 nucleotides align to TRBD2. Germline CDR1 and CDR2: MGHRA and YSYEKL. The ends lost 3 bases at V and 2 bases at J; junction bases unmatched: 0. The CDR3 has 16 residues. In DNA, the CDR3 is TGCGCCAGCAGCCAGGGACTAGCGGGAGGGCAAGAGACCCAGTACTTC. Protein product: CASSQGLAGGQETQYF.

This chain uses TRBV25-1 with TRBJ1-1, with D uncertain. The V gene lost 1 base and the J gene lost 3 bases, with 6 bases spanning the gap. Germline V gene lookup returns CDR1 MGHDK and CDR2 SYGVNS. This CDR3 is built from 13 residues. Written as DNA, the CDR3 is TGTGCCAGCAGTGAATTCAAGTACACTGAAGCTTTCTTT. Translating gives CASSEFKYTEAFF. The entire variable domain, with the rest obtained from reference TRBV25-1 and TRBJ1-1, is as follows: EADIYQTPRYLVIGTGKKITLECSQTMGHDKMYWYQQDPGMELHLIHYSYGVNSTEKGDLSSESTVSRIRTEHFPLTLESARPSHTSQYLCASSEFKYTEAFFGQGTRLTVV.

The CDR3 coding sequence is TGTGCCAGCACCGAGGGTCTACTGGGATCCTACAATGAGCAGTTCTTC. Its translation is CASTEGLLGSYNEQFF. This sequence joins TRBV6-6 and TRBJ2-1; D is possibly TRBD2 (5 bases). The germline gives CDR1 MNHNY, CDR2 SVGAGI (reference sequence). The CDR3 spans 16 residues. With 7 bases removed from V and 1 base from J, the gap between germline ends came to 17 bases.

The CDR3 bases are TGTGCCAGCAGTCCGACTAGCGGGAGATTCACAGATACGCAGTATTTT. This translates into CASSPTSGRFTDTQYF. The chain combines TRBV11-2 with TRBJ2-3, with 12 bases aligning to TRBD2. The CDR3 has 16 amino acids. Germline CDR1 and CDR2: SGHAT and FQNNGV. J gave up 2 bases and V 6 bases, and 6 bases lay outside the gene matches.

Of note for this clone: This specimen includes other DNA sequences encoding the same CDR3. The chain links TRBV11-2 to TRBJ2-7; possibly TRBD1 or TRBD2 for D (5 bases each). The CDR3 spans 15 residues. Germline V gene sequence: CDR1 SGHAT, CDR2 FQNNGV. The V end was cut by 2 bases, the J end by 0 bases, with 11 bases between. For the CDR3, the DNA is TGTGCCAGCAGCTTAAGGACGGGACCCTCCTACGAGCAGTACTTC. Translated: CASSLRTGPSYEQYF.

The J gene is TRBJ1-2, the V gene TRBV19; D is unclear. The CDR3 runs to 16 residues. V lost 5 bases and J 9 bases, leaving 25 bases between the germline ends. The germline CDR1 and CDR2 sequences are LNHDA and SQIVND (reference sequence). CDR3 coding DNA: TGTGCCAGTAGTCTGAGAGAACGGGAGACACGGAGGAGCTACACCTTC. Translated: CASSLRERETRRSYTF.

The V gene is TRBV6-5, the J gene TRBJ1-2; the D gene is possibly TRBD1 (5 bases). V was cut by 6 bases and J by 8 bases, with 16 bases left in between. The CDR3 is 13 residues long. Germline V gene data show CDR1 as MNHEY and CDR2 as SVGAGI. The CDR3 region has the DNA TGTGCCAGCAGACCCCCTTCAGGGTTAGGCTACACCTTC. Protein: CASRPPSGLGYTF.

On this clone: This CDR3 is also generated by other DNA sequences in the sample. The chain is built from TRBV5-1 and TRBJ2-5; D is ambiguous. Germline V CDR1 and CDR2: SGHRS, YFSETQ. The CDR3 has 14 residues. Trimming stripped 0 bases from V and 1 base from J, with 7 bases between. CDR3 residues: CASSLGASQETQYF. The CDR3 region has the DNA TGCGCCAGCAGCTTGGGAGCTAGCCAAGAGACCCAGTACTTC.

This chain links TRBV7-9 with TRBJ2-1, with D tentatively TRBD1 or TRBD2 (6 bases each). With 4 bases removed from V and 4 bases from J, the gap between germline ends came to 11 bases. This CDR3 is built from 14 residues. Germline V lookup: CDR1 SEHNR, CDR2 FQNEAQ (reference sequence). The DNA of the CDR3 is TGTGCCAGCAGCTCGGGGGCGCGATACAATGAGCAGTTCTTC. It specifies CASSSGARYNEQFF.

This clone was seen once. The V call is TRBV7-9, the J call TRBJ1-1; maybe TRBD1 (5 bases). Germline V gives CDR1 SEHNR, CDR2 FQNEAQ (reference sequence). This CDR3 has 15 amino acids. Deletions cut 1 base from V and 3 bases from J, with 12 bases between. The CDR3 spells CASSLVQGKYTEAFF. The CDR3 DNA follows: TGTGCCAGCAGCTTAGTGCAGGGAAAGTACACTGAAGCTTTCTTT.

The chain carries TRBV18 and TRBJ2-5, with D perhaps matching TRBD1 or TRBD2 (5 bases each). V lost 2 bases to trimming and J lost 5 bases, with 9 bases between them. Germline CDR1 and CDR2: KGHSH and LQKENI. The CDR3 loop spans 13 amino acids. CDR3 bases: TGTGCCAGCTCACCAGGGACCGATGAGACCCAGTACTTC. Amino acids: CASSPGTDETQYF.

V is TRBV5-1 and J is TRBJ2-3; 9 bases align to TRBD1. V shed 4 bases and J 1 base; nucleotides not matched to a gene: 7. Germline CDR1 SGHRS, CDR2 YFSETQ. The CDR3 is 16 amino acids. Written as DNA, the CDR3 is TGCGCCAGCAGCAGGGTGCGGACAGGGGGCACAGATACGCAGTATTTT. This gives the protein CASSRVRTGGTDTQYF.

The chain is built from TRBV19 and TRBJ1-5; no clear D. Deletions cut 3 bases from V and 0 bases from J, with 9 bases between. CDR1 and CDR2 (germline): LNHDA, SQIVND (reference sequence). CDR3 length equals 15 residues. Written as DNA, the CDR3 is TGTGCCAGTAGTATTTCCCCGGATAGCAATCAGCCCCAGCATTTT. Protein sequence: CASSISPDSNQPQHF.

The rearrangement uses TRBV11-2 and TRBJ1-5; possible D gene TRBD1, 5 bases. The CDR3 has 15 amino acids. Germline V lookup: CDR1 SGHAT, CDR2 FQNNGV. V was trimmed by 1 base and J by 5 bases, leaving 12 bases between them. CDR3 protein: CASSLGGWDDQPQHF. In DNA, the CDR3 is TGTGCCAGCAGCTTAGGAGGGTGGGACGATCAGCCCCAGCATTTT.

The chain has TRBV6-6 and TRBJ2-7; either TRBD1 or TRBD2 may fit D (5 bases each). This CDR3 has 15 residues. V was pared by 10 bases and J by 3 bases, with 22 bases between. CDR1 and CDR2 (germline): MNHNY, SVGAGI (reference sequence). CDR3 in amino acids: CATKFVGGGNYEQYF. CDR3 DNA sequence: TGTGCCACCAAATTTGTTGGGGGTGGGAACTACGAGCAGTACTTC.

J is TRBJ1-2 and V is TRBV21-1; the D segment call TRBD1 is taken from the table without a DNA check. TRBV21-1 is a recognized pseudogene. This CDR3 is 14 amino acids long. The CDR3 nucleotides read TGTGCCAGCAGCAAAACAGGATCGGGCTATGGCTACACCTTC. Translated: CASSKTGSGYGYTF.